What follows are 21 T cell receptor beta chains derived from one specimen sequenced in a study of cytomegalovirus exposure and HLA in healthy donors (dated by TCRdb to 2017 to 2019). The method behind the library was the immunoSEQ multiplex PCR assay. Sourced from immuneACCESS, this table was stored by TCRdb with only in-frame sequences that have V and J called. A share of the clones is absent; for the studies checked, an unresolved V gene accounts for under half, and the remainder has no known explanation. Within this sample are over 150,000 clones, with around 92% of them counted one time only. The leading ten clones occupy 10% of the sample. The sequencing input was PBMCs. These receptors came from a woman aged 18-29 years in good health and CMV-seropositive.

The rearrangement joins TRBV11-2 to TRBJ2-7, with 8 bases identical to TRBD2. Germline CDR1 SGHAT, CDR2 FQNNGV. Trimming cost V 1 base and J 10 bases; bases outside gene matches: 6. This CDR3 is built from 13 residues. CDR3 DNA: TGTGCCAGCAGCTTAGGGGTTAGCGGGAACCAGTACTTC. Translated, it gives CASSLGVSGNQYF. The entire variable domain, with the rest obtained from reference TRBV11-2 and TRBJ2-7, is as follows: EAGVAQSPRYKIIEKRQSVAFWCNPISGHATLYWYQQILGQGPKLLIQFQNNGVVDDSQLPKDRFSAERLKGVDSTLKIQPAKLEDSAVYLCASSLGVSGNQYFGPGTRLTVT.

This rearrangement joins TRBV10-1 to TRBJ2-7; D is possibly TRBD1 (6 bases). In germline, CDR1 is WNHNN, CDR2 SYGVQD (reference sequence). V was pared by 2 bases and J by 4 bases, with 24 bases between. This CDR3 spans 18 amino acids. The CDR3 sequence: CASSEADPGGGSGYEQYF. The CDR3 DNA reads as TGCGCCAGCAGTGAGGCGGACCCTGGGGGCGGCTCAGGGTACGAGCAGTACTTC.

CDR3 DNA sequence: TGTGCCAGCAGCGAAAGCCGGTCCTACGAGCAGTACTTC. This gives the protein CASSESRSYEQYF. The chain employs TRBV5-8 and TRBJ2-7; unclear D gene. Germline assignment: CDR1 SGHTS and CDR2 YDEGEE. Trimming removed 4 bases at V and 1 base at J, with 9 bases between. The CDR3 has 13 residues.

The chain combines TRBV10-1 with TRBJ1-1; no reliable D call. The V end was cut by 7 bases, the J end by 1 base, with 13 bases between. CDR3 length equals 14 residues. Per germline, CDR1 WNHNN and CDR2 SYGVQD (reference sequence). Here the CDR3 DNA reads TGCGCCAGCAACAGACCCACGAGGAACACTGAAGCTTTCTTT. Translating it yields CASNRPTRNTEAFF.

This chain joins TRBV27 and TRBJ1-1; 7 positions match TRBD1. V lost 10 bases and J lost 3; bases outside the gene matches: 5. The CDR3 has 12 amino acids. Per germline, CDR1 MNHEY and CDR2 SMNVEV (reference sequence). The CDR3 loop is CAIIQGDTEAFF. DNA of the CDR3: TGTGCCATCATTCAGGGGGACACTGAAGCTTTCTTT.

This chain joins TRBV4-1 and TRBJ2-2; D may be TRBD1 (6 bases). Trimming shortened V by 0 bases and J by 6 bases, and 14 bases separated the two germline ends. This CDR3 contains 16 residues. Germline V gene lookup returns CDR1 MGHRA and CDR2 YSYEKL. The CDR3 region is CASSQESAGTPGELFF. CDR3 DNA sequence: TGCGCCAGCAGCCAAGAAAGTGCCGGGACACCCGGGGAGCTGTTTTTT.

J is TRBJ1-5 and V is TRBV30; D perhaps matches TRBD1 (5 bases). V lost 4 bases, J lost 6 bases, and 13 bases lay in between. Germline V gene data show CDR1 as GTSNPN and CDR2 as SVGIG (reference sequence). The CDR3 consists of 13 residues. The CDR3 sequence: CAWTDRIGQPQHF. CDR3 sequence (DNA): TGTGCCTGGACCGACAGAATCGGTCAGCCCCAGCATTTT.

The CDR3 reads CAWSVVRGFGSGANVLTF. Here the CDR3 DNA reads TGTGCCTGGAGTGTAGTGAGGGGGTTTGGTTCTGGGGCCAACGTCCTGACTTTC. This chain connects TRBV30 to TRBJ2-6, with D perhaps matching TRBD1 (6 bases). Trimming left V 0 bases short and J 1 base short, with 16 bases between. Germline values: CDR1 GTSNPN, CDR2 SVGIG (reference sequence). The CDR3 is 18 amino acids.

The CDR3 sequence: CASSYLGQGAYEQYF. The CDR3 DNA reads TGTGCCAGCAGTTACCTCGGACAGGGGGCCTACGAGCAGTACTTC. V is TRBV6-5 and J is TRBJ2-7; 10 nucleotides agree with TRBD1. The CDR3 spans 15 residues. J was trimmed by 2 bases and V by 2 bases; bases with no gene match: 3. Germline CDR1 MNHEY, CDR2 SVGAGI.

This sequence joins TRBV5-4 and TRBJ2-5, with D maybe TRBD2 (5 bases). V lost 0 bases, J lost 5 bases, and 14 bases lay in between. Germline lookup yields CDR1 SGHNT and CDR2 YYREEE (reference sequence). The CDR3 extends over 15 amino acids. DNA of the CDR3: TGTGCCAGCAGCTTGGAAGTCGATCCGGGGGAGACCCAGTACTTC. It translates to CASSLEVDPGETQYF.

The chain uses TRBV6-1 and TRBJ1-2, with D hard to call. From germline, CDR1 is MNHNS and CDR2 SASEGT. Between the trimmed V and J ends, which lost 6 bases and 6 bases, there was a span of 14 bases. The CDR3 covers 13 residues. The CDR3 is CASSIELKNGYTF. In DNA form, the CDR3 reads TGTGCCAGCAGCATCGAACTGAAGAATGGCTACACCTTC.

The CDR3 DNA reads TGTGCCAGCAGCAACTACAGGGTCCCGGATGAGCAGTTCTTC. Translated, it gives CASSNYRVPDEQFF. This chain joins TRBV7-3 and TRBJ2-1, with a possible D match to TRBD1 (6 bases). This CDR3 has 14 amino acids. Germline-derived CDR1 and CDR2 are SGHTA and FQGTGA. The V end lost 5 bases, the J end lost 8 bases, and 16 bases lay between the germline ends.

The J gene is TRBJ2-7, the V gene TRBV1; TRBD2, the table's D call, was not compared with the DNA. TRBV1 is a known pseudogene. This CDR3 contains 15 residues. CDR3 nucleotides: TGCACCAGCAGCCAAGTAGCTCTCCACGGCTACGAGCAGTACTTC. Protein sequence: CTSSQVALHGYEQYF.

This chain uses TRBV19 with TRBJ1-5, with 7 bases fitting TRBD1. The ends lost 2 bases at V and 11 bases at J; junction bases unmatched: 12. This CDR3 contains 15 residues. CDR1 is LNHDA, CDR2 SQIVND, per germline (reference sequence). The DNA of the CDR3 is TGTGCCAGTAGTATAAGGGGGACAGTTAGTCCAGCCCAGCATTTT. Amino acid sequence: CASSIRGTVSPAQHF.

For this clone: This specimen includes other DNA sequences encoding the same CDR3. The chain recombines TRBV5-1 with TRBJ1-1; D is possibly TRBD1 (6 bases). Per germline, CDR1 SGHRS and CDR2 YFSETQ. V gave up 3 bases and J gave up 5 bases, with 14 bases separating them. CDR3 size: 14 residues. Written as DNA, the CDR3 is TGCGCCAGCAGCTCAGAACAGGGTCGGACTGAAGCTTTCTTT. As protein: CASSSEQGRTEAFF.

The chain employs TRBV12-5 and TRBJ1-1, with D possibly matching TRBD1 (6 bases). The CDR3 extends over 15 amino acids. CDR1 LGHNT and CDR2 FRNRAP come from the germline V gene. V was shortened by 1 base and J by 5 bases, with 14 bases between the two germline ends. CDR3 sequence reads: CASGLARGGRTEAFF. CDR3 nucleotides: TGTGCTAGTGGTTTGGCGAGGGGGGGGAGAACTGAAGCTTTCTTT.

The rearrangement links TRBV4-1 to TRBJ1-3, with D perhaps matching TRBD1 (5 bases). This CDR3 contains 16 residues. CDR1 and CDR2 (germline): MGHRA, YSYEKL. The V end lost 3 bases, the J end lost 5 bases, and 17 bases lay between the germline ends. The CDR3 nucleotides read TGCGCCAGCAGCCACGAGGGACTCGGAGTAAGAAACACCATATATTTT. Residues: CASSHEGLGVRNTIYF.

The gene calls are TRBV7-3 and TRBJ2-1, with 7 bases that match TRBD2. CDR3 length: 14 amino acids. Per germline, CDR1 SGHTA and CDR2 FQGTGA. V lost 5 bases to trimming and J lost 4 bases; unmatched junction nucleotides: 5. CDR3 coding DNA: TGTGCCAGCAGCCCATCCGGGGGGTACAATGAGCAGTTCTTC. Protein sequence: CASSPSGGYNEQFF.

The DNA for the CDR3 is TGTGCCTGGAGTCCCCAGATTAACTATGGCTACACCTTC. This sequence encodes CAWSPQINYGYTF. The V gene is TRBV30, the J gene TRBJ1-2; unclear D gene. The V gene's germline CDR1 is GTSNPN and CDR2 SVGIG (reference sequence). The CDR3 is made up of 13 amino acids. Trimming removed 2 bases from V and 1 base from J, with 8 bases in between.

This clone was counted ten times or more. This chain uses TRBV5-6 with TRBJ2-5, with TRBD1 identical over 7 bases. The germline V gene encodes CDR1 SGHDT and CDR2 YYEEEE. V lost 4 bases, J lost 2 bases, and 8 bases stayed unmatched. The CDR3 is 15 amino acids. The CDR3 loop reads CASSQLGTDQETQYF. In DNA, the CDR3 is TGTGCCAGCAGCCAATTGGGGACAGATCAAGAGACCCAGTACTTC.

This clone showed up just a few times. The CDR3 reads CATSSSGIDEQYF. CDR3 sequence (DNA): TGTGCCACCAGCAGTTCAGGGATCGACGAGCAGTACTTC. The chain combines TRBV15 with TRBJ2-7, with D possibly TRBD1 on 5 matching bases. This CDR3 comprises 13 residues. Germline V CDR1 and CDR2: LNHNV, YYDKDF (reference sequence). The V end lost 3 bases, the J end lost 5 bases, and 11 bases lay between the germline ends.